This passage covers 28 T cell receptor beta chains from one sample sequenced in a study of identical twins. TCRdb passed the 5' RACE reads through MiXCR, listing each CDR3 protein once. Of 250,000 to 350,000 distinct CDR3 sequences in the sample, 9.5% are singletons; the top ten hold 6% to 8.5%. The sample was also reused in another study, on yellow fever vaccine responses in identical twins.

Sequenced: CD8+ T cells sorted from blood. These receptors were collected from a woman between 18 and 29 years old in good health.

The table lists this clonotype with many counts. The J gene is TRBJ1-6, the V gene TRBV9; D is unclear. The V gene lost 0 bases and the J gene lost 10 bases, with 14 bases spanning the gap. The V gene's germline CDR1 is SGDLS and CDR2 YYNGEE. The CDR3 extends over 15 amino acids. The CDR3 protein is CASSVGDGIGSPLHF. CDR3 sequence (DNA): TGTGCCAGCAGCGTAGGTGATGGGATAGGGTCACCCCTCCACTTT.

This clonotype was seen a few times. The rearrangement joins TRBV27 to TRBJ1-1; 9 bases map to TRBD1. V was pared by 6 bases and J by 5 bases, with 13 bases of the junction left unmatched. The CDR3 runs 16 residues. The germline V gene has CDR1 MNHEY and CDR2 SMNVEV (reference sequence). CDR3 sequence reads: CASSLIPGQGRTEAFF. CDR3 DNA: TGTGCCAGCAGCCTAATCCCGGGACAGGGAAGAACTGAAGCTTTCTTT.

V and J are TRBV29-1 and TRBJ2-3; D is unresolved. This CDR3 spans 13 amino acids. Germline V lookup: CDR1 SQVTM, CDR2 ANQGSEA. V was trimmed by 4 bases and J by 0 bases, leaving 8 bases between them. The chain's CDR3 is CSVVGESTDTQYF. The DNA for the CDR3 is TGCAGCGTTGTTGGCGAGAGCACAGATACGCAGTATTTT.

This clonotype has at least ten counts. The chain couples TRBV4-1 to TRBJ1-5; maybe TRBD1 (5 bases). There are 17 residues in the CDR3. Trimming took off 2 bases at V and 0 bases at J, with 14 bases between the two ends. Germline CDR1 reads MGHRA; CDR2 reads YSYEKL. CDR3 amino acids: CASSQWAGTDSNQPQHF. The CDR3 coding sequence is TGCGCCAGCAGCCAATGGGCCGGGACCGATAGCAATCAGCCCCAGCATTTT.

The chain couples TRBV20-1 to TRBJ2-1; 8 nucleotides align to TRBD2. This CDR3 has 15 amino acids. Germline CDR1 and CDR2: DFQATT and SNEGSKA (reference sequence). Trimming removed 1 base from V and 7 bases from J; junction bases left unmatched: 9. CDR3 DNA: TGCAGTGCTAGAGGGGGTAGCGGGACCTTAAATGAGCAGTTCTTC. This translates into CSARGGSGTLNEQFF.

Remarks on this clonotype: A much more abundant neighbour one base away suggests this may be a read error. The chain couples TRBV29-1 to TRBJ2-1; 9 positions agree with TRBD1. V shed 4 bases, J shed 4 bases, and the junction held 8 bases outside the gene matches. The CDR3 totals 15 residues. Germline lookup yields CDR1 SQVTM and CDR2 ANQGSEA. The CDR3 DNA reads TGCAGCGTTGGAGGACAGGGGCTGCAGTACAATGAGCAGTTCTTC. Encoded protein: CSVGGQGLQYNEQFF.

This clonotype was picked up many times. At one end, the junction sequence differs from germline, possibly due to a read error. J is TRBJ2-3 and V is TRBV5-1, with 7 bases matching TRBD1. CDR1 and CDR2 from the germline V gene are SGHRS and YFSETQ. The CDR3 has 15 residues. This chain's CDR3 is CASSLRDRGTDTQYF. The CDR3 DNA reads TGCGCCAGCAGCCTCCGGGACAGAGGCACTGATACGCAGTATTTT.

This chain links TRBV2 with TRBJ2-1; TRBD2 matches at 12 bases. Trimming took 6 bases from V and 8 from J; bases not matched to a gene: 5. The germline V gene encodes CDR1 SNHLY and CDR2 FYNNEI. The CDR3 totals 14 residues. The CDR3 coding sequence is TGTGCCAGCAGCGGACTAGCGGGAAGCGATGAGCAGTTCTTC. Its translation: CASSGLAGSDEQFF. The variable domain in full, with the rest retrieved from reference TRBV2 and TRBJ2-1, is EPEVTQTPSHQVTQMGQEVILRCVPISNHLYFYWYRQILGQKVEFLVSFYNNEISEKSEIFDDQFSVERPDGSNFTLKIRSTKLEDSAMYFCASSGLAGSDEQFFGPGTRLTVL.

The rearrangement joins TRBV7-3 to TRBJ2-3, with TRBD2 matching over 8 bases. CDR3 length: 14 residues. The junction had 5 bases not matched to a gene; V was cut back by 5 bases and J by 4 bases. Germline lookup yields CDR1 SGHTA and CDR2 FQGTGA. CDR3 residues: CASSAGLVADTQYF. The CDR3 DNA follows: TGTGCCAGCAGCGCGGGACTAGTTGCAGATACGCAGTATTTT.

The chain has TRBV10-1 and TRBJ1-1; D remains ambiguous. This CDR3 region has 13 residues. V was shortened by 6 bases and J by 8 bases, with 16 bases between the two germline ends. The germline gives CDR1 WNHNN, CDR2 SYGVQD (reference sequence). CDR3 sequence reads: CASSQDTEREAFF. Written as DNA, the CDR3 is TGCGCCAGCAGCCAAGACACCGAACGGGAAGCTTTCTTT.

A few counts support this clonotype. The chain is built from TRBV20-1 and TRBJ2-7; 8 bases agree with TRBD2. J was trimmed by 2 bases and V by 6 bases; bases with no gene match: 9. The CDR3 spans 14 residues. Germline assignment: CDR1 DFQATT and CDR2 SNEGSKA (reference sequence). The CDR3 nucleotides are TGCAGTGCAGACGTGCGGGAGGCCGCCTACGAGCAGTACTTC. The encoded protein is CSADVREAAYEQYF.

The V and J genes are TRBV4-1 and TRBJ2-7; a possible D gene is TRBD1 (6 bases). The germline V gene has CDR1 MGHRA and CDR2 YSYEKL. V dropped 8 bases and J dropped 0 bases, with 11 bases sitting between them. The CDR3 spans 13 residues. The CDR3 DNA is TGCGCCAGCGGGTGGGGGCGCTCCTACGAGCAGTACTTC. Translated, it gives CASGWGRSYEQYF.

This clonotype was recorded a few times. J is TRBJ2-5 and V is TRBV13, with a possible D match to TRBD2 (5 bases). Germline loops: CDR1 PRHDT, CDR2 FYEKMQ (reference sequence). The CDR3 loop spans 14 amino acids. Trimming pared 10 bases from V and 0 bases from J, leaving 15 bases between. Written as DNA, the CDR3 is TGTGCCACCCAGACGCGGGCGTACCAAGAGACCCAGTACTTC. This translates into CATQTRAYQETQYF.

The chain combines TRBV25-1 with TRBJ2-5; weak D call: TRBD1 (6 bases). The CDR3 totals 17 residues. Germline values: CDR1 MGHDK, CDR2 SYGVNS. V shed 4 bases and J shed 5 bases, with 23 bases lying between them. The CDR3 bases are TGTGCCAGCAGTGGGGAAGGCCAGGGGAAGTCTTTGGAGACCCAGTACTTC. The encoded protein is CASSGEGQGKSLETQYF.

V and J are TRBV20-1 and TRBJ2-7; 10 bases line up with TRBD2. The CDR3 consists of 15 residues. Germline trimming cut 0 bases from V and 1 base from J; bases unmatched to any gene: 3. Germline V gene lookup returns CDR1 DFQATT and CDR2 SNEGSKA (reference sequence). In DNA form, the CDR3 reads TGCAGTGCTAGAGATATAGCGGGAGGTTCCTACGAGCAGTACTTC. This encodes CSARDIAGGSYEQYF.

The chain recombines TRBV6-5 with TRBJ2-1; 8 bases align to TRBD1. With 2 bases clipped from V and 7 bases from J, the junction kept 7 bases outside the gene matches. The germline V gene has CDR1 MNHEY and CDR2 SVGAGI. CDR3 size: 15 residues. This chain's CDR3 is CASSYGQGARNEQFF. CDR3 DNA: TGTGCCAGCAGTTACGGGCAGGGGGCGAGGAATGAGCAGTTCTTC.

This clonotype occurred a few times. The chain carries TRBV12-3 or TRBV12-4 and TRBJ2-5; 11 nucleotides line up with TRBD1. The trim removed 4 bases at V and 4 bases at J, leaving 8 bases unmatched. This CDR3 comprises 16 residues. The CDR3 DNA reads TGTGCCAGCAGTTCCCCGGACAGGGGGCGCGGAGAGACCCAGTACTTC. Its protein is CASSSPDRGRGETQYF.

This clonotype was counted many times. The chain combines TRBV20-1 with TRBJ2-2; 10 nucleotides match TRBD1. The ends lost 0 bases at V and 8 bases at J; junction bases unmatched: 9. Germline V gives CDR1 DFQATT, CDR2 SNEGSKA (reference sequence). This CDR3 spans 16 amino acids. The CDR3 region is CSARDPGQGESGELFF. The CDR3 DNA is TGCAGTGCTAGAGATCCCGGACAGGGGGAGAGTGGGGAGCTGTTTTTT.

This clonotype was seen a handful of times. The rearrangement joins TRBV12-3 or TRBV12-4 to TRBJ2-5, with D possibly matching TRBD1 (6 bases). The CDR3 loop spans 13 amino acids. V shed 6 bases and J shed 5 bases, with 13 bases lying between them. In nucleotides, the CDR3 is TGTGCCAGCAGGGCCCAGGGGTGGGAGACCCAGTACTTC. Its translation is CASRAQGWETQYF.

The sample holds a few counts of this clonotype. The chain employs TRBV29-1 and TRBJ2-7; D possibly corresponds to TRBD1 (8 bases). Germline V gene lookup returns CDR1 SQVTM and CDR2 ANQGSEA. Trimming cost V 4 bases and J 4 bases, with 14 bases left between them. There are 13 residues in the CDR3. The CDR3 sequence: CSVGEQGGYEQYF. In DNA, the CDR3 is TGCAGCGTTGGAGAACAGGGGGGGTACGAGCAGTACTTC.

The CDR3 loop reads CSARRGIGSSYEQYF. The CDR3 DNA reads TGCAGTGCTAGGCGCGGGATCGGGAGCTCCTACGAGCAGTACTTC. This chain links TRBV20-1 with TRBJ2-7; maybe TRBD2 (6 bases). Germline assignment: CDR1 DFQATT and CDR2 SNEGSKA (reference sequence). This CDR3 comprises 15 residues. V lost 3 bases and J 0 bases, leaving 15 bases between the germline ends.

This clonotype occurred many times. J is TRBJ2-1 and V is TRBV6-5; unclear D gene. The CDR3 runs to 14 residues. The germline gives CDR1 MNHEY, CDR2 SVGAGI. V lost 2 bases and J lost 9, with 14 bases in between. CDR3: CASSYPPSMGEQFF. In DNA, the CDR3 is TGTGCCAGCAGTTACCCGCCTAGTATGGGTGAGCAGTTCTTC.

This clonotype was recorded many times. The chain combines TRBV7-9 with TRBJ2-1; 8 bases agree with TRBD1. The germline V gene encodes CDR1 SEHNR and CDR2 FQNEAQ (reference sequence). The V segment lost 0 bases and the J segment 4 bases; nucleotides outside the gene matches: 2. The CDR3 has 15 amino acids. The CDR3 nucleotides read TGTGCCAGCAGCTTAGCGCAGGGGGCTTACAATGAGCAGTTCTTC. As protein: CASSLAQGAYNEQFF. Filled out from reference TRBV7-9 and TRBJ2-1, the complete variable domain reads DTGVSQNPRHKITKRGQNVTFRCDPISEHNRLYWYRQTLGQGPEFLTYFQNEAQLEKSRLLSDRFSAERPKGSFSTLEIQRTEQGDSAMYLCASSLAQGAYNEQFFGPGTRLTVL.

The chain joins TRBV12-3 or TRBV12-4 to TRBJ2-7; 10 nucleotides agree with TRBD2. J gave up 0 bases and V 7 bases, and 6 bases lay outside the gene matches. The CDR3 totals 15 residues. CDR3 amino acids: CASTDSGRSSYEQYF. DNA for the CDR3: TGTGCCAGCACCGATAGCGGGAGGAGCTCCTACGAGCAGTACTTC.

This clonotype has ten or more counts. The V and J genes are TRBV6-5 and TRBJ2-2, with D perhaps given as TRBD1 or TRBD2 (5 bases each). Trimming stripped 4 bases from V and 3 bases from J, with 15 bases between. This CDR3 has 16 residues. Germline values: CDR1 MNHEY, CDR2 SVGAGI. CDR3 nucleotide sequence: TGTGCCAGCAGTTCTGGGGGACCCCCGTACACCGGGGAGCTGTTTTTT. This codes for CASSSGGPPYTGELFF.

In DNA, the CDR3 is TGTGCCAGCAGCTTATTTGACGGTGCCAATGAAAAACTGTTTTTT. Its translation: CASSLFDGANEKLFF. This sequence joins TRBV7-9 and TRBJ1-4, with D uncertain. This CDR3 contains 15 residues. V was shortened by 2 bases and J by 5 bases, with 12 bases between the two germline ends. Germline CDR1 SEHNR, CDR2 FQNEAQ (reference sequence).

This clonotype has more than one count but fewer than ten. The rearrangement joins TRBV2 to TRBJ2-2; 8 bases are shared with TRBD1. The germline V gene has CDR1 SNHLY and CDR2 FYNNEI. J lost 0 bases, V lost 9 bases, and 12 bases had no gene match. CDR3 size: 17 residues. This CDR3 reads CARDKKPGQANTGELFF. CDR3 nucleotides: TGTGCCAGAGACAAAAAGCCGGGACAGGCGAACACCGGGGAGCTGTTTTTT. The full variable domain, with the rest looked up from reference TRBV2 and TRBJ2-2, is EPEVTQTPSHQVTQMGQEVILRCVPISNHLYFYWYRQILGQKVEFLVSFYNNEISEKSEIFDDQFSVERPDGSNFTLKIRSTKLEDSAMYFCARDKKPGQANTGELFFGEGSRLTVL.

The genes are TRBV4-2 and TRBJ1-5; D ambiguous. Germline CDR1 is LGHNA and CDR2 is YNFKEQ. V was cut by 0 bases and J by 0 bases, with 9 bases left in between. There are 16 residues in the CDR3. DNA of the CDR3: TGTGCCAGCAGCCAAGATTTCAGTTCTAGCAATCAGCCCCAGCATTTT. Residues: CASSQDFSSSNQPQHF.